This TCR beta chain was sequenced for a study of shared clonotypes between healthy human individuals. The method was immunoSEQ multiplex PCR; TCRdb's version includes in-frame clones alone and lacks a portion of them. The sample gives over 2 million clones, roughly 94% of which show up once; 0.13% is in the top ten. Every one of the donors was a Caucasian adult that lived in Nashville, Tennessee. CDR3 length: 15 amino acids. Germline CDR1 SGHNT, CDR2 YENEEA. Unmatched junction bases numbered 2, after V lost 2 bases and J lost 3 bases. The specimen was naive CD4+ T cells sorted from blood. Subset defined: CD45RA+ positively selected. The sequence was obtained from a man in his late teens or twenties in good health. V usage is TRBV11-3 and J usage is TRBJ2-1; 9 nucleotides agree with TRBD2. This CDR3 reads CASSLMTSGYNEQFF. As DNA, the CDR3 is TGTGCCAGCAGCTTAATGACTAGCGGCTACAATGAGCAGTTCTTC.